The 27 T cell receptor beta chains listed next were all sequenced from one sample in a study of T-cell memory formation after mild COVID-19. TCRdb re-called the 5' RACE reads through MiXCR, storing one row per CDR3 protein. The sample holds roughly 200,000 distinct CDR3 sequences; roughly 16% are singletons and the top ten take around 1.9%. Specimen: PBMCs or a T cell subset sorted from them (not recorded which). The source is an adult woman who had mild COVID-19 (a few samples of this study predate the infection). Cell type and time point are not known.

This clonotype appeared a few times. J is TRBJ1-1 and V is TRBV7-9; 8 nucleotides match TRBD1. From germline, CDR1 is SEHNR and CDR2 FQNEAQ (reference sequence). This CDR3 contains 16 residues. V trimming: 3 bases; J trimming: 3 bases; junction bases outside the gene matches: 9. CDR3 in amino acids: CASSFGTQGADTEAFF. The CDR3 DNA sequence: TGTGCCAGCAGCTTTGGTACCCAGGGGGCGGACACTGAAGCTTTCTTT.

The rearrangement joins TRBV4-2 to TRBJ2-3, with a tentative D call TRBD2 (7 bases). V was cut by 0 bases and J by 2 bases, with 15 bases left in between. The CDR3 has 17 amino acids. The germline V gene encodes CDR1 LGHNA and CDR2 YNFKEQ. The CDR3 DNA is TGTGCCAGCAGCCAAGATGGCGCGGGGGCCGCCACAGATACGCAGTATTTT. Translation: CASSQDGAGAATDTQYF.

This clonotype has more than one count but fewer than ten. The chain carries TRBV5-1 and TRBJ2-7; 7 bases fit TRBD1. Trimming cost V 4 bases and J 0 bases; bases outside gene matches: 7. The CDR3 length is 15 residues. In germline, CDR1 is SGHRS, CDR2 YFSETQ. The CDR3 here is CASSEGQSSSYEQYF. The CDR3 DNA sequence: TGCGCCAGCAGCGAGGGACAGTCGAGCTCCTACGAGCAGTACTTC.

This clonotype was recorded many times. The chain links TRBV5-4 to TRBJ2-3; D is uncertain. The germline V and J ends were trimmed by 1 base and 2 bases, with 5 bases remaining between them. Germline V gene data show CDR1 as SGHNT and CDR2 as YYREEE (reference sequence). The CDR3 has 13 amino acids. The CDR3 region has the DNA TGTGCCAGCAGCTTGATACCCACAGATACGCAGTATTTT. Its translation is CASSLIPTDTQYF.

The chain is built from TRBV27 and TRBJ2-2; TRBD2 might be the D (6 bases). The V end lost 7 bases, the J end lost 5 bases, and 17 bases lay between the germline ends. The CDR3 contains 15 residues. The germline gives CDR1 MNHEY, CDR2 SMNVEV (reference sequence). CDR3 nucleotide sequence: TGTGCCAGCACCCCTGGAGGGTCGTGGACCGGGGAGCTGTTTTTT. Residues: CASTPGGSWTGELFF.

A single count supports this clonotype. This chain joins TRBV2 and TRBJ2-1, with 9 bases lining up with TRBD2. The CDR3 has 14 residues. With 5 bases clipped from V and 7 bases from J, the junction kept 6 bases outside the gene matches. Germline CDR1 and CDR2: SNHLY and FYNNEI. CDR3 DNA sequence: TGTGCCAGCAGTTGGCGGGGGGGCACGAATGAGCAGTTCTTC. As protein: CASSWRGGTNEQFF.

This clonotype was seen a few times. The chain couples TRBV4-1 to TRBJ2-7; 7 bases match TRBD1. The J segment lost 2 bases and the V segment lost 3 bases, leaving 10 bases of the junction unmatched. The CDR3 contains 16 residues. The germline V gene encodes CDR1 MGHRA and CDR2 YSYEKL. CDR3 loop: CASSQDPGQITYEQYF. In DNA form, the CDR3 reads TGCGCCAGCAGCCAGGACCCGGGACAGATCACCTACGAGCAGTACTTC.

This clonotype was detected a few times. This chain uses TRBV18 with TRBJ1-5; D unresolved. V was shortened by 4 bases and J by 2 bases, with 9 bases between the two germline ends. CDR1 is KGHSH, CDR2 LQKENI, per germline. CDR3 length equals 14 residues. The CDR3 bases are TGTGCCAGCTCACAAGACTTGGGCAATCAGCCCCAGCATTTT. This gives the protein CASSQDLGNQPQHF.

This clonotype was seen many times. The V call is TRBV3-1, the J call TRBJ2-7; D ambiguous. CDR3 length: 12 amino acids. Trimming left V 5 bases short and J 1 base short, with 6 bases between. Germline CDR1 LGHDT, CDR2 YNNKEL (reference sequence). The CDR3, as DNA: TGTGCCAGCAGCTATTCATCCTACGAGCAGTACTTC. Translated: CASSYSSYEQYF.

This clonotype has just a few counts. The CDR3 DNA sequence: TGTGCCAGCAGCGCACGGGCGGGCAGGATGGGATATGGCTACACCTTC. Protein: CASSARAGRMGYGYTF. This chain uses TRBV7-2 with TRBJ1-2; D not certain. Germline CDR1 SGHTA, CDR2 FQGNSA. The CDR3 runs 16 residues. Trimming cost V 5 bases and J 5 bases, with 21 bases left between them.

This sequence joins TRBV7-9 and TRBJ2-7; D tentatively fits TRBD1 or TRBD2 (5 bases each). CDR1 and CDR2 from the germline V gene are SEHNR and FQNEAQ (reference sequence). This CDR3 has 16 amino acids. V was pared by 5 bases and J by 3 bases, with 20 bases between. The CDR3 sequence is CASSHPLGESNYEQYF. For the CDR3, the DNA is TGTGCCAGCAGCCACCCCCTGGGGGAGTCAAACTACGAGCAGTACTTC.

This clonotype was seen only a few times. DNA for the CDR3: TGCAGTGCTAGTCGGACTAGCGTAGGTGGTTCCTACAATGAGCAGTTCTTC. Its protein is CSASRTSVGGSYNEQFF. This rearrangement joins TRBV20-1 to TRBJ2-1, with TRBD2 matching 9 bases. V trimming: 3 bases; J trimming: 1 base; junction bases outside the gene matches: 10. Per germline, CDR1 DFQATT and CDR2 SNEGSKA (reference sequence). This CDR3 is built from 17 residues.

The chain couples TRBV9 to TRBJ2-7; 8 nucleotides line up with TRBD2. There are 15 residues in the CDR3. Germline CDR1 reads SGDLS; CDR2 reads YYNGEE. V lost 2 bases and J lost 6; bases outside the gene matches: 10. In DNA, the CDR3 is TGTGCCAGCAGCGTTGGTAGCGGGGACACCTCCGAGCAGTACTTC. Amino acid sequence: CASSVGSGDTSEQYF.

The CDR3 here is CSAHGTQAFF. The CDR3 nucleotides are TGCAGTGCTCACGGGACCCAGGCTTTCTTT. This chain links TRBV20-1 with TRBJ1-1; TRBD1 might be the D (5 bases). The CDR3 consists of 10 residues. Trimming left V 5 bases short and J 11 bases short, with 12 bases between. CDR1 is DFQATT, CDR2 SNEGSKA, per germline (reference sequence).

A few counts support this clonotype. The CDR3 nucleotides read TGTGCCAGCAGGACCCGGGCGGGGGGTTCCTACGAGCAGTACTTC. Its translation is CASRTRAGGSYEQYF. The chain has TRBV12-3 or TRBV12-4 and TRBJ2-7, with TRBD2 identical over 8 bases. The CDR3 has 15 residues. V lost 6 bases and J lost 1; bases outside the gene matches: 8.

This rearrangement joins TRBV28 to TRBJ2-3; D is uncertain. This CDR3 is 17 amino acids long. Germline lookup yields CDR1 MDHEN and CDR2 SYDVKM. Trimming took off 3 bases at V and 3 bases at J, with 19 bases between the two ends. The CDR3, as DNA: TGTGCCAGCAGTTTCCGTCCCGAGGACCCCGTGACAGATACGCAGTATTTT. Protein: CASSFRPEDPVTDTQYF. The full variable domain, its missing parts supplied by reference TRBV28 and TRBJ2-3, is DVKVTQSSRYLVKRTGEKVFLECVQDMDHENMFWYRQDPGLGLRLIYFSYDVKMKEKGDIPEGYSVSREKKERFSLILESASTNQTSMYLCASSFRPEDPVTDTQYFGPGTRLTVL.

This clonotype has more than one count but fewer than ten. This chain uses TRBV6-1 with TRBJ2-7; a weak D match, TRBD1 (8 bases). The CDR3 runs 14 residues. The V end lost 11 bases, the J end lost 3 bases, and 20 bases lay between the germline ends. Germline V gives CDR1 MNHNS, CDR2 SASEGT. DNA of the CDR3: TGTGCCGGCGGACAGGGAGGGTCGGACTACGAGCAGTACTTC. The encoded protein is CAGGQGGSDYEQYF.

The chain has TRBV6-5 and TRBJ2-7; a possible D gene is TRBD2 (5 bases). Germline CDR1 and CDR2: MNHEY and SVGAGI. The CDR3 consists of 13 residues. Trimming shortened V by 2 bases and J by 5 bases, and 10 bases separated the two germline ends. Written as DNA, the CDR3 is TGTGCCAGCAGTTACGTCCCGGGGAACGAGCAGTACTTC. Protein sequence: CASSYVPGNEQYF.

This rearrangement joins TRBV5-1 to TRBJ2-7, with D hard to call. The CDR3 spans 13 residues. Germline-derived CDR1 and CDR2 are SGHRS and YFSETQ. V was clipped by 2 bases and J by 6 bases, with 12 bases between them. CDR3 coding DNA: TGCGCCAGCAGCTTATCCCAATCCGCCGAGCAGTACTTC. Translating gives CASSLSQSAEQYF.

The rearrangement links TRBV6-5 to TRBJ2-3, with 7 bases matching TRBD2. Trimming cost V 2 bases and J 0 bases; bases outside gene matches: 5. The CDR3 runs to 16 residues. CDR1 and CDR2 (germline): MNHEY, SVGAGI. The CDR3 is CASSYQLAFSTDTQYF. CDR3 coding DNA: TGTGCCAGCAGTTACCAACTAGCGTTTAGCACAGATACGCAGTATTTT.

This clonotype appeared a few times. The chain carries TRBV7-8 and TRBJ2-1; TRBD2 is a possible D gene (6 bases). Trimming left V 1 base short and J 6 bases short, with 19 bases between. This CDR3 contains 17 residues. Germline V lookup: CDR1 SGHVS, CDR2 FQNEAQ. DNA of the CDR3: TGTGCCAGCAGCTTAGTCGCTGGGGGACTTTCAAGCAATGAGCAGTTCTTC. It encodes CASSLVAGGLSSNEQFF.

A few counts support this clonotype. The rearrangement links TRBV20-1 to TRBJ2-1; 11 nucleotides align to TRBD1. The CDR3 covers 15 residues. V lost 4 bases, J lost 3 bases, and 5 bases stayed unmatched. Germline V gene data show CDR1 as DFQATT and CDR2 as SNEGSKA (reference sequence). The CDR3 is CSAIDGTGGYNEQFF. As DNA, the CDR3 is TGCAGTGCTATTGACGGGACAGGGGGCTACAATGAGCAGTTCTTC.

V and J are TRBV6-5 and TRBJ2-3; 13 bases line up with TRBD2. Trimming took 6 bases from V and 3 from J; bases not matched to a gene: 6. CDR1 and CDR2 from the germline V gene are MNHEY and SVGAGI. The CDR3 extends over 16 amino acids. This chain's CDR3 is CASSRTSGRGTDTQYF. CDR3 nucleotide sequence: TGTGCCAGCAGCCGCACTAGCGGGAGGGGTACAGATACGCAGTATTTT.

As for this clonotype: This may be a read error: a much more frequent sequence differs by one nucleotide. The chain is built from TRBV18 and TRBJ1-5; D may be TRBD1 (6 bases). This CDR3 spans 15 amino acids. Germline V lookup: CDR1 KGHSH, CDR2 LQKENI. The CDR3 sequence: CASSPGTGFPWPHHF. In DNA form, the CDR3 reads TGTGCCAGCTCACCAGGAACAGGGTTCCCCTGGCCCCACCATTTT.

This clonotype appeared a few times. This chain links TRBV19 with TRBJ1-1; no clear D gene. CDR1 is LNHDA and CDR2 is SQIVND in the germline V gene (reference sequence). V was cut by 5 bases and J by 5 bases, with 18 bases left in between. CDR3 length: 15 amino acids. CDR3 coding DNA: TGTGCCAGTAGTGCCCCAATGGGGTCCGTGACTGAAGCTTTCTTT. Translating it yields CASSAPMGSVTEAFF.

The chain has TRBV5-1 and TRBJ2-7, with 9 bases that match TRBD1. Germline CDR1 is SGHRS and CDR2 is YFSETQ. Losses at the gene ends were 1 base for V and 2 bases for J; bases not matched to a gene: 4. The CDR3 consists of 15 residues. CDR3 region: CASSLRQGGTYEQYF. The CDR3 DNA is TGCGCCAGCAGCTTGAGACAGGGGGGGACCTACGAGCAGTACTTC.

The chain employs TRBV12-3 or TRBV12-4 and TRBJ1-5; the D is unclear. Trimming stripped 5 bases from V and 0 bases from J, with 11 bases between. There are 15 residues in the CDR3. This CDR3 is CASSTSGVSNQPQHF. For the CDR3, the DNA is TGTGCCAGCAGTACGTCAGGAGTTAGCAATCAGCCCCAGCATTTT.